The 9 T cell receptor beta chains below all came from one sample that was sequenced in a study of blood T cell repertoires in COVID-19. Data came from immunoSEQ multiplex PCR; TCRdb stores just in-frame clones and leaves some out. The table includes approximately 500,000 clones, 75% to 90% detected once. Material: peripheral blood. These receptors came from a human donor in a cohort sampled during active COVID-19.

As to this clone: The junction does not match germline at one end; this may be a read error. This chain joins TRBV7-2 and TRBJ1-1; D uncertain. In germline, CDR1 is SGHTA, CDR2 FQGNSA. The CDR3 has 14 residues. The CDR3 DNA is TGTGCCAGCAGTCAAGAGTCGGGAAACATTGAAGCTTTCTTT. Amino acid sequence: CASSQESGNIEAFF.

This chain uses TRBV19 with TRBJ2-3; 12 bases are a match to TRBD1. V was clipped by 6 bases and J by 6 bases; unmatched bases: 10. Looked up from germline, CDR1 is LNHDA and CDR2 is SQIVND (reference sequence). The CDR3 totals 16 residues. The CDR3 here is CASSEQGQGARDTQYF. The DNA for the CDR3 is TGTGCCAGTAGCGAGCAGGGACAGGGGGCGCGGGATACGCAGTATTTT.

This clone showed up just once. In DNA, the CDR3 is TGCGCCAGCAGCCATACTAGCGGGAGTGCAGGTGAGCAGTTCTTC. It encodes CASSHTSGSAGEQFF. The chain has TRBV4-1 and TRBJ2-1; 11 bases are a match to TRBD2. The CDR3 is 15 residues long. The V gene's germline CDR1 is MGHRA and CDR2 YSYEKL. The V gene end was trimmed by 3 bases and the J gene end by 9 bases; junction bases not matched to a gene: 7.

V usage is TRBV28 and J usage is TRBJ1-1; D may be TRBD1 (5 bases). This CDR3 spans 12 amino acids. Germline CDR1 reads MDHEN; CDR2 reads SYDVKM. Trimming removed 3 bases from V and 6 bases from J, with 8 bases in between. As DNA, the CDR3 is TGTGCCAGCAGTTTGTCAGGGCCTGAAGCTTTCTTT. Its protein product is CASSLSGPEAFF.

V usage is TRBV7-2 and J usage is TRBJ1-1; tentatively, D is TRBD1 (6 bases). CDR3 size: 14 residues. Per the germline V gene, CDR1 is SGHTA and CDR2 is FQGNSA. V dropped 2 bases and J dropped 5 bases, with 12 bases sitting between them. The CDR3 sequence: CASSLHSGETEAFF. The CDR3 nucleotides read TGTGCCAGCAGCTTACATTCAGGGGAAACTGAAGCTTTCTTT.

In this sample, this clone turned up a few times. Other DNA sequences in the same sample also yield this CDR3. The rearrangement links TRBV11-2 to TRBJ1-1; tentative D call: TRBD1 (5 bases). Trimming shortened V by 0 bases and J by 8 bases, and 10 bases separated the two germline ends. Germline values: CDR1 SGHAT, CDR2 FQNNGV. The CDR3 extends over 13 amino acids. In DNA form, the CDR3 reads TGTGCCAGCAGCTTAGATCGAGACAGAGAAGCTTTCTTT. This encodes CASSLDRDREAFF.

The J gene is TRBJ2-3, the V gene TRBV10-1, with D unresolved. Per germline, CDR1 WNHNN and CDR2 SYGVQD (reference sequence). The V gene lost 5 bases and the J gene lost 2 bases, with 11 bases spanning the gap. The CDR3 extends over 14 amino acids. The DNA for the CDR3 is TGCGCCAGCAGTCTAACTTCGTTCACAGATACGCAGTATTTT. Translation: CASSLTSFTDTQYF.

The rearrangement uses TRBV5-6 and TRBJ2-5, with 9 bases fitting TRBD2. Germline values: CDR1 SGHDT, CDR2 YYEEEE. Trimming removed 3 bases from V and 4 bases from J; junction bases left unmatched: 13. The CDR3 has 17 residues. CDR3 sequence (DNA): TGTGCCAGCAGCTCCGAACTGTTTAGCGGGAGCTCAGAGACCCAGTACTTC. Encoded protein: CASSSELFSGSSETQYF.

This clone has more than one count but fewer than ten. The V gene is TRBV7-2, the J gene TRBJ2-7; weak D call: TRBD2 (7 bases). The CDR3 loop spans 15 amino acids. V lost 2 bases and J lost 2, with 13 bases in between. Germline lookup yields CDR1 SGHTA and CDR2 FQGNSA. CDR3 DNA sequence: TGTGCCAGCAGCTTAAGGGGGGGCCCCCCCTACGAGCAGTACTTC. Protein product: CASSLRGGPPYEQYF.